Listed here is a single T cell receptor (beta chain). Its target is unknown. Isolated RNA was reverse transcribed in full, so expressed TCRB transcripts were sequenced. The data were produced by immunoSEQ multiplex PCR, yet TCRdb's version contains in-frame clones alone and is incomplete. The sample shows 160,000 or so clones, over 55% of them seen only once. This CDR3 has 14 amino acids. Trimming took 6 bases from V and 3 from J; bases not matched to a gene: 8. CDR1 is MDHEN, CDR2 SYDVKM, per germline. Every participating donor gave one draw, a heparinised blood sample averaging around 100 mL. This sample stems from a study of beta chain features in type 1 diabetes. Study results and caveats: Researchers report that Type 1 diabetes patients had moderately but significantly shorter TCRB CDR3s across all four CD4+ subsets. Unsettled here was the matter of whether HLA type influences TCRB rearrangement. TCRB repertoires of naive, central memory and Treg cells appeared more similar among patients than among healthy donors.

Sequencing was performed on naive CD4+ T cells from blood. The J gene is TRBJ2-7, the V gene TRBV28, with 7 bases matching TRBD1. This clonotype was sampled from a man aged 25-40 years with type 1 diabetes. The chain's CDR3 is CASRSGTAIYEQYF. CDR3 nucleotides: TGTGCCAGCAGATCCGGGACAGCGATCTACGAGCAGTACTTC.